This entry lists 22 T cell receptor beta chains sequenced from one sample in a study of shared clonotypes between healthy human individuals. Here immunoSEQ multiplex PCR was the method, and the copy in TCRdb shows in-frame clones only, minus some. This repertoire shows about 1.5 million clones, over 95% found once; its top ten account for roughly 1.2%. The sample consisted of naive CD4+ T cells sorted from blood. As to subset: CD45RA+ positively selected. The receptors come from a young man in good health.

This clone has just one count. V is TRBV7-2 and J is TRBJ2-5, with D possibly being TRBD1 or TRBD2 (5 bases each). Trimming took off 2 bases at V and 9 bases at J, with 16 bases between the two ends. CDR1 and CDR2 (germline): SGHTA, FQGNSA. The CDR3 is 14 amino acids. The CDR3 loop reads CASSLYIQGRAQYF. In DNA form, the CDR3 reads TGTGCCAGCAGCTTATATATCCAGGGACGGGCCCAGTACTTC.

The chain has TRBV5-4 and TRBJ1-1, with D uncertain. There are 12 residues in the CDR3. The V and J ends lost 2 bases and 1 base respectively, with 3 bases between them. Germline V gene sequence: CDR1 SGHNT, CDR2 YYREEE (reference sequence). The CDR3 nucleotides read TGTGCCAGCAGCTTCGGGAACACTGAAGCTTTCTTT. It is translated as CASSFGNTEAFF.

The V gene is TRBV28, the J gene TRBJ2-5; the match to TRBD1 covers 9 bases. Germline CDR1 reads MDHEN; CDR2 reads SYDVKM. CDR3 length equals 14 residues. V was clipped by 3 bases and J by 5 bases; unmatched bases: 4. The DNA of the CDR3 is TGTGCCAGCAGTTTCTACAGGGGGCAGGAGACCCAGTACTTC. The encoded protein is CASSFYRGQETQYF.

The V gene is TRBV27, the J gene TRBJ2-5; D gene unclear. CDR1 is MNHEY, CDR2 SMNVEV, per germline (reference sequence). The CDR3 consists of 12 residues. V lost 7 bases and J 2 bases, leaving 8 bases between the germline ends. The CDR3 spells CASIDKQETQYF. The CDR3 coding sequence is TGTGCCAGCATCGATAAACAAGAGACCCAGTACTTC.

V gene TRBV19 combines with J gene TRBJ1-5, with 7 positions matching TRBD1. The CDR3 is 16 residues long. Germline CDR1 reads LNHDA; CDR2 reads SQIVND (reference sequence). J gave up 0 bases and V 9 bases, and 11 bases lay outside the gene matches. The CDR3 loop is CASRDRTTYSNQPQHF. The CDR3, as DNA: TGTGCCAGCCGGGACAGAACCACTTATAGCAATCAGCCCCAGCATTTT.

J is TRBJ1-1 and V is TRBV5-1, with a possible D match to TRBD1 (6 bases). The ends were cut back, 4 bases at V and 0 bases at J, with 13 bases in the middle. The CDR3 spans 15 residues. The germline V gene has CDR1 SGHRS and CDR2 YFSETQ. CDR3 region: CASSAGTSMNTEAFF. DNA of the CDR3: TGCGCCAGCAGCGCCGGGACAAGTATGAACACTGAAGCTTTCTTT.

The chain employs TRBV18 and TRBJ2-2, with D possibly matching TRBD2 (6 bases). V was clipped by 3 bases and J by 2 bases, with 13 bases between them. This CDR3 region has 16 residues. Germline values: CDR1 KGHSH, CDR2 LQKENI. In DNA form, the CDR3 reads TGTGCCAGCTCACCTCCTTCGCGGGGAAACACCGGGGAGCTGTTTTTT. It specifies CASSPPSRGNTGELFF.

V usage is TRBV19 and J usage is TRBJ2-2, with 9 bases matching TRBD2. Germline trimming cut 6 bases from V and 2 bases from J; bases unmatched to any gene: 7. The CDR3 is 16 amino acids. CDR1 is LNHDA, CDR2 SQIVND, per germline (reference sequence). CDR3 loop: CASSRFGTSNTGELFF. CDR3 DNA sequence: TGTGCCAGTAGCAGATTCGGGACTAGCAACACCGGGGAGCTGTTTTTT.

The rearrangement joins TRBV27 to TRBJ2-5; the D gene is possibly TRBD2 (6 bases). This CDR3 is 16 amino acids long. Germline lookup yields CDR1 MNHEY and CDR2 SMNVEV (reference sequence). Trimming cost V 0 bases and J 5 bases, with 16 bases left between them. The CDR3 loop is CASSLSWREGGETQYF. In DNA form, the CDR3 reads TGTGCCAGCAGTTTATCGTGGCGGGAAGGAGGCGAGACCCAGTACTTC.

This rearrangement joins TRBV10-3 to TRBJ2-7; D is perhaps TRBD1 (6 bases). The CDR3 sequence is 15 residues long. The V gene lost 3 bases and the J gene lost 3 bases, with 15 bases spanning the gap. In germline, CDR1 is ENHRY, CDR2 SYGVKD. The CDR3 protein is CAISERGQWVYEQYF. The CDR3 region has the DNA TGTGCCATCAGTGAAAGGGGACAATGGGTCTACGAGCAGTACTTC.

The chain employs TRBV4-3 and TRBJ2-1; either TRBD1 or TRBD2 may supply D (7 bases each). The V gene lost 0 bases and the J gene lost 4 bases, with 19 bases spanning the gap. Germline values: CDR1 LGHNA, CDR2 YSLEER. The length of the CDR3 is 18 residues. CDR3 nucleotides: TGCGCCAGCAGCCAAGATTGGAGGGGGCGCGGGGGATACAATGAGCAGTTCTTC. Its protein product is CASSQDWRGRGGYNEQFF.

Comment on this clone: This CDR3 is also generated by other DNA sequences in the sample. The J gene is TRBJ2-1, the V gene TRBV11-2, with D unresolved. The ends were cut back, 2 bases at V and 6 bases at J, with 5 bases in the middle. The CDR3 runs to 12 residues. Germline V CDR1 and CDR2: SGHAT, FQNNGV. CDR3 protein: CASSLLGNEQFF. As DNA, the CDR3 is TGTGCCAGCAGCTTACTGGGCAATGAGCAGTTCTTC.

This clone was observed a single time. The V gene is TRBV18, the J gene TRBJ2-3; 8 bases agree with TRBD2. The CDR3 sequence is 16 residues long. Germline lookup yields CDR1 KGHSH and CDR2 LQKENI. Trimming cost V 5 bases and J 0 bases; bases outside gene matches: 7. The CDR3 coding sequence is TGTGCCAGCTCATCCCTAACTAGCGGAAGCACAGATACGCAGTATTTT. Residues: CASSSLTSGSTDTQYF.

As to this clone: Other DNA sequences in this specimen translate into the identical CDR3. The chain uses TRBV9 and TRBJ2-1; TRBD2 matches 9 bases. The CDR3 runs 15 residues. CDR1 is SGDLS and CDR2 is YYNGEE in the germline V gene. J gave up 6 bases and V 2 bases, and 6 bases lay outside the gene matches. CDR3 protein: CASSVDSGSFNEQFF. CDR3 nucleotides: TGTGCCAGCAGCGTGGATAGCGGGAGTTTCAATGAGCAGTTCTTC.

The gene calls are TRBV5-6 and TRBJ1-1, with D unclear. This CDR3 contains 14 residues. Trimming stripped 6 bases from V and 3 bases from J, with 15 bases between. Per germline, CDR1 SGHDT and CDR2 YYEEEE. The CDR3 DNA is TGTGCCAGCACCCGGCCGTCCGGGTACACTGAAGCTTTCTTT. It translates to CASTRPSGYTEAFF.

V is TRBV7-2 and J is TRBJ2-3; D is undetermined. Trimming took 2 bases from V and 2 from J, leaving 8 bases between them. The CDR3 extends over 14 amino acids. The V gene's germline CDR1 is SGHTA and CDR2 FQGNSA. The CDR3 nucleotides are TGTGCCAGCAGCTTACGCGAGGTCACAGATACGCAGTATTTT. Protein: CASSLREVTDTQYF. Full variable domain (rest looked up from reference TRBV7-2 and TRBJ2-3): GAGVSQSPSNKVTEKGKDVELRCDPISGHTALYWYRQSLGQGLEFLIYFQGNSAPDKSGLPSDRFSAERTGGSVSTLTIQRTQQEDSAVYLCASSLREVTDTQYFGPGTRLTVL.

As regards this clone: Other nucleotide sequences from this sample produce the same CDR3. The rearrangement joins TRBV10-3 to TRBJ1-4; 9 bases agree with TRBD1. J gave up 8 bases and V 5 bases, and 6 bases lay outside the gene matches. The CDR3 contains 14 residues. The germline CDR1 and CDR2 sequences are ENHRY and SYGVKD. This chain's CDR3 is CAISPGTGNEKLFF. CDR3 in DNA: TGTGCCATCAGTCCCGGGACAGGGAACGAAAAACTGTTTTTT.

V usage is TRBV5-4 and J usage is TRBJ2-5, with D unresolved. Germline loops: CDR1 SGHNT, CDR2 YYREEE (reference sequence). The V end lost 4 bases, the J end lost 3 bases, and 13 bases lay between the germline ends. The CDR3 runs 14 residues. The CDR3 reads CASSKEFGEETQYF. The CDR3 DNA reads as TGTGCCAGCAGCAAAGAGTTCGGCGAAGAGACCCAGTACTTC.

This clone was seen only once. J is TRBJ2-5 and V is TRBV5-1; D might be TRBD1 (6 bases). Trimming removed 3 bases at V and 4 bases at J, with 13 bases between. From germline, CDR1 is SGHRS and CDR2 YFSETQ. The CDR3 covers 14 residues. The CDR3 DNA is TGCGCCAGCAGCTGGGGGCCAGGGGTAGAGACCCAGTACTTC. It codes for CASSWGPGVETQYF. Looking up the rest from reference TRBV5-1 and TRBJ2-5 gives the full variable domain: KAGVTQTPRYLIKTRGQQVTLSCSPISGHRSVSWYQQTPGQGLQFLFEYFSETQRNKGNFPGRFSGRQFSNSRSEMNVSTLELGDSALYLCASSWGPGVETQYFGPGTRLLVL.

The chain combines TRBV5-1 with TRBJ2-7; 7 bases match TRBD2. CDR1 is SGHRS, CDR2 YFSETQ, per germline. CDR3 length: 16 amino acids. With 3 bases clipped from V and 3 bases from J, the junction kept 12 bases outside the gene matches. The chain's CDR3 is CASSSGGTADYYEQYF. The CDR3 DNA follows: TGCGCCAGCAGCTCCGGGGGGACGGCGGATTACTACGAGCAGTACTTC.

This clone has only one observation. The gene calls are TRBV15 and TRBJ2-7; no clear D gene. Germline CDR1 and CDR2: LNHNV and YYDKDF (reference sequence). The CDR3 covers 13 residues. Trimming left V 1 base short and J 4 bases short, with 8 bases between. CDR3 in DNA: TGTGCCACCAGCAGAGGGGTAGTGTACGAGCAGTACTTC. It encodes CATSRGVVYEQYF.

This chain joins TRBV18 and TRBJ1-2, with D perhaps matching TRBD1 (5 bases). Germline loops: CDR1 KGHSH, CDR2 LQKENI. V gave up 6 bases and J gave up 7 bases, with 9 bases separating them. This CDR3 spans 11 amino acids. CDR3 sequence reads: CASSEQVGYTF. In nucleotides, the CDR3 is TGTGCCAGCTCGGAACAGGTTGGCTACACCTTC.